This T cell receptor beta chain was profiled in a study of blood T cell repertoires in COVID-19. Study summary: The United States, Italy and Spain supplied acute and convalescent COVID-19 samples.

Authors' methods: The authors estimated nucleated cell counts from reference gene primer amplification. Using immunoSEQ multiplex PCR, the repertoire was profiled, and TCRdb retains in-frame clones only, with some absent. D and trimming were read from the DNA, whereas the V and J calls and clone size are those reported in that table. The repertoire holds roughly 88,000 clones, with 65% to 90% as singletons. The CDR3 has 17 amino acids. The V end was cut by 4 bases, the J end by 0 bases, with 18 bases between. The germline CDR1 and CDR2 sequences are MGHRA and YSYEKL. The chain links TRBV4-1 to TRBJ1-1; D possibly corresponds to TRBD1 (6 bases). This sequence originates from a woman of 80 years or more with active or convalescent COVID-19. The sample taken for sequencing was peripheral blood. This CDR3 reads CASSPVPGHNMNTEAFF. In DNA form, the CDR3 reads TGCGCCAGCAGCCCTGTGCCGGGACATAACATGAACACTGAAGCTTTCTTT.